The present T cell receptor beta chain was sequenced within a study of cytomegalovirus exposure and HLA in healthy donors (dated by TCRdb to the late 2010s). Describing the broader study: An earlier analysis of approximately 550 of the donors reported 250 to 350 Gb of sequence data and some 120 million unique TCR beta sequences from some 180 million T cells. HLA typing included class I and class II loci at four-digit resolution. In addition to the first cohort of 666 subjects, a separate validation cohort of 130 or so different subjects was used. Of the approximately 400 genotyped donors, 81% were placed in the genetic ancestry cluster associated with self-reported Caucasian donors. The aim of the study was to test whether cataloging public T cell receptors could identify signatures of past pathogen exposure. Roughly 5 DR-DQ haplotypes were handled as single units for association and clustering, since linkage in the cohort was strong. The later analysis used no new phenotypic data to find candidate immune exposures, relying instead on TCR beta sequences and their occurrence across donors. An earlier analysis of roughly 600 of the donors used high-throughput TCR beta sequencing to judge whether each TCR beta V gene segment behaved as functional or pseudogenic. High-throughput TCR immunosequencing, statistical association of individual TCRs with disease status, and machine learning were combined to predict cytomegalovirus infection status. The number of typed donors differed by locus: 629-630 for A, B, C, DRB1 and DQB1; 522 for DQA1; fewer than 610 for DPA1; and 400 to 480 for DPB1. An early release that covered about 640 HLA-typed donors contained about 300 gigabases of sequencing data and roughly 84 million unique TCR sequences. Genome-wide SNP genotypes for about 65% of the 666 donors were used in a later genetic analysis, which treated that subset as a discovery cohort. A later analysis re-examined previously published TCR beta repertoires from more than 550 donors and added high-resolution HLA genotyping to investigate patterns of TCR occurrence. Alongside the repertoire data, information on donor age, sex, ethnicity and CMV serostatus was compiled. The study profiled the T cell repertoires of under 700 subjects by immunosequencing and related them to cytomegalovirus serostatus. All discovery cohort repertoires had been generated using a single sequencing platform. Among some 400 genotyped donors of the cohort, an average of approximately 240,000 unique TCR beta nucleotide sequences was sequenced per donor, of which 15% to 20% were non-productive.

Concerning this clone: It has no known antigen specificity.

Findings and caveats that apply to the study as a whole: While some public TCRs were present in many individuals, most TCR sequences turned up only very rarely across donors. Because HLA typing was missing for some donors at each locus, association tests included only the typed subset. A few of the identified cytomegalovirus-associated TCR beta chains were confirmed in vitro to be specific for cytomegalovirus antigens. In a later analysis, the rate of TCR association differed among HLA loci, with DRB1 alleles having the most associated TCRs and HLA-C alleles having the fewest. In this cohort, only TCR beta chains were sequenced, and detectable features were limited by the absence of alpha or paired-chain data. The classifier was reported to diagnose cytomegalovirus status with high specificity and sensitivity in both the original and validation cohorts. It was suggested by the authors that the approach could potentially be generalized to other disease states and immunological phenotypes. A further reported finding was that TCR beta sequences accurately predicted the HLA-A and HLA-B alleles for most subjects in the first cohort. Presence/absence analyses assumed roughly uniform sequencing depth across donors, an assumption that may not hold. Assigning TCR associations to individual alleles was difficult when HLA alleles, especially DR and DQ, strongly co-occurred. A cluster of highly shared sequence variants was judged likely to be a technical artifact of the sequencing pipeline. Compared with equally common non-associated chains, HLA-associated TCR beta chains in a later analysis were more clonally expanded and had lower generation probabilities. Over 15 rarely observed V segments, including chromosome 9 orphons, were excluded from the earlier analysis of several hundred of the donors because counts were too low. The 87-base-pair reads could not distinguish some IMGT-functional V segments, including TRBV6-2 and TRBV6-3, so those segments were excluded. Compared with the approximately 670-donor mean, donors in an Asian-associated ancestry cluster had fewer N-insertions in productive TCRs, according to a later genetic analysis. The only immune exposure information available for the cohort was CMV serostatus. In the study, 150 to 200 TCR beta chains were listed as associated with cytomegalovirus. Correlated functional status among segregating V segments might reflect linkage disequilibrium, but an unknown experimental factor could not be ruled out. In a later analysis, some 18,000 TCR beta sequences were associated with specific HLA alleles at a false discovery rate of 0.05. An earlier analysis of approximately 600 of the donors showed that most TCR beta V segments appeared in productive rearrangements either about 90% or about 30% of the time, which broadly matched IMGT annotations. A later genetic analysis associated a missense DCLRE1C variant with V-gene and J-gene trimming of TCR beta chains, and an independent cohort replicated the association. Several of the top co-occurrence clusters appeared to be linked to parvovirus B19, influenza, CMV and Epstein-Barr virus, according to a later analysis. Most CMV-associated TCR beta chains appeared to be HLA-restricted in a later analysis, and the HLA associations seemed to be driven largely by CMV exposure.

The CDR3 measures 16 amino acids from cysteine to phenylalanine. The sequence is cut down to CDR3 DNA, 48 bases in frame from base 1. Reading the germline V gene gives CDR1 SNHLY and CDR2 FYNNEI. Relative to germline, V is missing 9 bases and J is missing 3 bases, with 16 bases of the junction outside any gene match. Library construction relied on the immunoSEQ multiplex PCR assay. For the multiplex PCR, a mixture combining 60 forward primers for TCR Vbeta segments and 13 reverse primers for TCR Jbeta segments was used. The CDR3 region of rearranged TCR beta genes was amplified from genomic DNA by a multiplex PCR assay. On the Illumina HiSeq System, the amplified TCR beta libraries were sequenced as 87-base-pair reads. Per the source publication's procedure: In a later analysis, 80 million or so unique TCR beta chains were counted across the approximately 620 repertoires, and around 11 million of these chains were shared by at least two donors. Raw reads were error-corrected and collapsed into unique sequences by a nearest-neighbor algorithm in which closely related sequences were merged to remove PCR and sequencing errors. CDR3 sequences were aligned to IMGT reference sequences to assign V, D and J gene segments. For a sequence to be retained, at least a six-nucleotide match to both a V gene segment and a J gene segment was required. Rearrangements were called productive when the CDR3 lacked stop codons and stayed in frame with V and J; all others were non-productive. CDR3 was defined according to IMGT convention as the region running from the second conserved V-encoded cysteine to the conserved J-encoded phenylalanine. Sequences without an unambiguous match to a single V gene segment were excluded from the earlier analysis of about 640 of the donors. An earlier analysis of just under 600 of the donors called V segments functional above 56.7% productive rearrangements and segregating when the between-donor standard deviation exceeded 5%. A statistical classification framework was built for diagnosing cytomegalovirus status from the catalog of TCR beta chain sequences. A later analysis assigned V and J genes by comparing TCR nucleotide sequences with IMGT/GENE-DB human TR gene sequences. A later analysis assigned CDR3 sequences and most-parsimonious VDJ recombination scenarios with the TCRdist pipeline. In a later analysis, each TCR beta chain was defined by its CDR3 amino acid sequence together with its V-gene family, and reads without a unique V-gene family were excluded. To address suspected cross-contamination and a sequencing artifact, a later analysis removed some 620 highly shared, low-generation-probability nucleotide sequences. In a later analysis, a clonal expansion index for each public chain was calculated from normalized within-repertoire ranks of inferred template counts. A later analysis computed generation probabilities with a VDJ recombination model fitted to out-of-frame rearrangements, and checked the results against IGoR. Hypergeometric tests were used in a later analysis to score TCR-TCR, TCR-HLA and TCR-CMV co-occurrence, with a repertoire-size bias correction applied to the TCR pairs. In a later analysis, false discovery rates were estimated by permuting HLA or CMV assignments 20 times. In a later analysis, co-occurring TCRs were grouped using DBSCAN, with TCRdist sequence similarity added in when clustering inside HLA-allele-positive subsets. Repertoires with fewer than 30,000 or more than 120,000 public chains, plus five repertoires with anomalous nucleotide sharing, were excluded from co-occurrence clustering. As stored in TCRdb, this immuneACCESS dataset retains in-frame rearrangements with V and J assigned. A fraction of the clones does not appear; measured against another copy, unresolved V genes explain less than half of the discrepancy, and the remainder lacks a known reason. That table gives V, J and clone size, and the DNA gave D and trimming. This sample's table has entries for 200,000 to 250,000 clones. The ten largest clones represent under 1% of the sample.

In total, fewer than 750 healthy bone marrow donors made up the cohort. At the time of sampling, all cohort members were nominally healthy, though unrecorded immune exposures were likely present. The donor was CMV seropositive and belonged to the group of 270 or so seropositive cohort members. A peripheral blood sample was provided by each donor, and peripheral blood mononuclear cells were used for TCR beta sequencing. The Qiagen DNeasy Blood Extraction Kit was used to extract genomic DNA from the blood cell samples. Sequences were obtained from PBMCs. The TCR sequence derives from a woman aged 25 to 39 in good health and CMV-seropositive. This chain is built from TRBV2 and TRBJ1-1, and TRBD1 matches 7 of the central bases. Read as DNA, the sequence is TGTGCCAGGTCCGGGACAGTCTTACTGTCGGACACTGAAGCTTTCTTT. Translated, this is CARSGTVLLSDTEAFF. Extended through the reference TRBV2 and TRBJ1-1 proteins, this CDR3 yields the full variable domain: EPEVTQTPSHQVTQMGQEVILRCVPISNHLYFYWYRQILGQKVEFLVSFYNNEISEKSEIFDDQFSVERPDGSNFTLKIRSTKLEDSAMYFCARSGTVLLSDTEAFFGQGTRLTVV.